Below, 16 T cell receptor beta chains from the same sample are listed, as sequenced in a study of shared clonotypes between healthy human individuals. Repertoires were generated with immunoSEQ multiplex PCR, while TCRdb's copy carries only in-frame clones and drops some. Of under 600,000 clones in the sample, around 79% were seen once. Specimen: PBMCs. These receptors all stem from a woman aged 40 to 50 in good health. Some clones in this sample may be carry-over from other donors' samples.

The J gene is TRBJ2-5, the V gene TRBV28; 7 bases align to TRBD1. From germline, CDR1 is MDHEN and CDR2 SYDVKM. J was trimmed by 7 bases and V by 6 bases; bases with no gene match: 8. There are 13 residues in the CDR3. The CDR3 DNA reads as TGTGCCAGCAGCACAACAGGGGTCGGGACCCAGTACTTC. This codes for CASSTTGVGTQYF. Looking up the rest from reference TRBV28 and TRBJ2-5 gives the full variable domain: DVKVTQSSRYLVKRTGEKVFLECVQDMDHENMFWYRQDPGLGLRLIYFSYDVKMKEKGDIPEGYSVSREKKERFSLILESASTNQTSMYLCASSTTGVGTQYFGPGTRLLVL.

In this sample, this clone turned up a few times. V is TRBV6-1 and J is TRBJ1-4, with 7 bases that match TRBD1. The V gene end was trimmed by 2 bases and the J gene end by 8 bases; junction bases not matched to a gene: 11. The length of the CDR3 is 16 residues. CDR1 and CDR2 (germline): MNHNS, SASEGT. The CDR3 is CASSERTGAGNEKLFF. The CDR3 DNA follows: TGTGCCAGCAGTGAACGTACAGGGGCGGGAAACGAAAAACTGTTTTTT.

As to this clone: This same CDR3 is encoded by further DNA sequences in the sample. V and J are TRBV18 and TRBJ2-7; TRBD1 aligns across 11 bases. The CDR3 has 14 residues. V lost 3 bases to trimming and J lost 4 bases; unmatched junction nucleotides: 2. The germline gives CDR1 KGHSH, CDR2 LQKENI. CDR3 in amino acids: CASSPGTGGYEQYF. In DNA form, the CDR3 reads TGTGCCAGCTCACCCGGGACAGGGGGGTACGAGCAGTACTTC.

The chain employs TRBV6-1 and TRBJ2-7; D is undetermined. Per the germline V gene, CDR1 is MNHNS and CDR2 is SASEGT. V lost 1 base and J lost 1, with 8 bases in between. The CDR3 extends over 14 amino acids. In DNA, the CDR3 is TGTGCCAGCAGTGAAGTTAGGGATTCCTACGAGCAGTACTTC. Translating gives CASSEVRDSYEQYF.

J is TRBJ1-1 and V is TRBV28; no reliable D call. V was pared by 3 bases and J by 1 base, with 18 bases between. CDR1 and CDR2 (germline): MDHEN, SYDVKM. This CDR3 has 17 residues. CDR3 sequence (DNA): TGTGCCAGCAGTTTCCGTCCAGGTTTGGGGTGGAACACTGAAGCTTTCTTT. Translated, it gives CASSFRPGLGWNTEAFF.

This clone was found a few times. The chain joins TRBV5-1 to TRBJ2-7; TRBD2 aligns across 11 bases. J gave up 3 bases and V 2 bases, and 4 bases lay outside the gene matches. CDR3 length: 15 amino acids. The germline V gene has CDR1 SGHRS and CDR2 YFSETQ. This CDR3 reads CASSFISGRDYEQYF. Written as DNA, the CDR3 is TGCGCCAGCAGCTTTATTAGCGGGAGGGACTACGAGCAGTACTTC.

This clone was seen just once. The chain couples TRBV30 to TRBJ2-5; 8 bases align to TRBD2. The germline V gene has CDR1 GTSNPN and CDR2 SVGIG (reference sequence). The V segment lost 2 bases and the J segment 1 base; nucleotides outside the gene matches: 6. This CDR3 is 15 amino acids long. The CDR3 sequence is CAWSRLAGRQETQYF. The DNA for the CDR3 is TGTGCCTGGAGTCGGCTAGCGGGTCGCCAAGAGACCCAGTACTTC.

The genes are TRBV7-8 and TRBJ2-2, with D perhaps matching TRBD1 (5 bases). The CDR3 runs 13 residues. V was pared by 6 bases and J by 7 bases, with 12 bases between. Germline assignment: CDR1 SGHVS and CDR2 FQNEAQ. DNA for the CDR3: TGTGCCAGCAGATCAGCAGGGTTCGGGGAGCTGTTTTTT. It specifies CASRSAGFGELFF.

This chain joins TRBV7-2 and TRBJ2-3; either TRBD1 or TRBD2 may supply D (5 bases each). CDR3 length: 15 residues. The V end lost 1 base, the J end lost 0 bases, and 8 bases lay between the germline ends. Germline values: CDR1 SGHTA, CDR2 FQGNSA. CDR3 DNA sequence: TGTGCCAGCAGCTTAGGGGGACGAAGCACAGATACGCAGTATTTT. This gives the protein CASSLGGRSTDTQYF.

J is TRBJ2-3 and V is TRBV28; 13 bases align to TRBD2. V lost 1 base, J lost 3 bases, and 4 bases stayed unmatched. The CDR3 contains 17 residues. Germline CDR1 MDHEN, CDR2 SYDVKM. The CDR3 bases are TGTGCCAGCAGTTTATTACTAGCGGGAGGGGTAACAGATACGCAGTATTTT. Its protein is CASSLLLAGGVTDTQYF.

The V call is TRBV30, the J call TRBJ2-3; D is unresolved. V was clipped by 4 bases and J by 6 bases, with 11 bases between them. The CDR3 consists of 12 residues. Germline CDR1 is GTSNPN and CDR2 is SVGIG (reference sequence). The CDR3 sequence: CAWTVGADTQYF. The CDR3 nucleotides read TGTGCCTGGACCGTTGGCGCGGATACGCAGTATTTT.

This clone is a singleton in its sample. The V and J genes are TRBV6-1 and TRBJ2-2; no clear D. CDR1 MNHNS and CDR2 SASEGT come from the germline V gene. This CDR3 has 12 residues. V lost 7 bases and J lost 6, with 9 bases in between. This CDR3 reads CASTALSGELFF. The CDR3 coding sequence is TGTGCCAGCACTGCACTCTCCGGGGAGCTGTTTTTT.

This clone was recorded once. V is TRBV5-1 and J is TRBJ1-6; 12 bases fit TRBD1. Germline CDR1 is SGHRS and CDR2 is YFSETQ. The CDR3 sequence is 13 residues long. The V segment lost 4 bases and the J segment 18 bases; nucleotides outside the gene matches: 8. This chain's CDR3 is CASSPLGQGASHF. As DNA, the CDR3 is TGCGCCAGCAGCCCGCTGGGACAGGGGGCTTCCCACTTT.

This chain connects TRBV9 to TRBJ2-1; D is possibly TRBD2 (5 bases). Germline V CDR1 and CDR2: SGDLS, YYNGEE. This CDR3 is 16 amino acids long. The germline V and J ends were trimmed by 0 bases and 8 bases, with 18 bases remaining between them. CDR3 nucleotide sequence: TGTGCCAGCAGCGTAGTTGGACTCCCGACGGCGGATGAGCAGTTCTTC. This encodes CASSVVGLPTADEQFF.

This clone was recorded a few times. The chain recombines TRBV28 with TRBJ1-1; weak D call: TRBD1 (6 bases). Germline loops: CDR1 MDHEN, CDR2 SYDVKM. Trimming removed 3 bases from V and 4 bases from J, with 18 bases in between. CDR3 size: 16 residues. The CDR3 DNA reads TGTGCCAGCAGTTTTGATGACAGAGAGGGGGTCACTGAAGCTTTCTTT. The encoded protein is CASSFDDREGVTEAFF. Full variable domain (remainder filled in from reference TRBV28 and TRBJ1-1): DVKVTQSSRYLVKRTGEKVFLECVQDMDHENMFWYRQDPGLGLRLIYFSYDVKMKEKGDIPEGYSVSREKKERFSLILESASTNQTSMYLCASSFDDREGVTEAFFGQGTRLTVV.

V usage is TRBV6-1 and J usage is TRBJ1-5; D may be TRBD1 (5 bases). Between the trimmed V and J ends, which lost 6 bases and 12 bases, there was a span of 18 bases. The length of the CDR3 is 13 residues. Germline V gene data show CDR1 as MNHNS and CDR2 as SASEGT. The DNA of the CDR3 is TGTGCCAGCAGGGGGGTATTGCTGGAACTCCAGCATTTT. It codes for CASRGVLLELQHF.